Listed below are T cell receptor beta chains from one sample, sequenced in a study of blood T cell repertoires in COVID-19. Assay: immunoSEQ multiplex PCR; the TCRdb copy retains only in-frame clones and omits some. The data contain some 200,000 clones, roughly four fifths of them seen just once; the ten biggest clones take up around 6.1%. What was sequenced was peripheral blood. The receptors were sampled from a woman aged 40 to 50 with acute or convalescent COVID-19. CDR3s include the opening cysteine and the closing phenylalanine or tryptophan. D genes are given only for firm matches. Part of the rows lack a size; the others show once, few, many or a class for expanded clones.

j_call v_call clone_size d_call cdr3_nt cdr3_aa
TRBJ1-1 TRBV27 . . TGTGCCAGCAGTTCCCGGCGGAGGGCTGAAGCTTTCTTT CASSSRRRAEAFF
TRBJ1-2 TRBV6-5 . TRBD1 TGTGCCAGCAGTCCGCGACAGGGACACTATGGCTACACCTTC CASSPRQGHYGYTF
TRBJ1-4 TRBV20-1 . . TGCAGTGCTAGTTATGCGACCGGGGGGGGAAAACTGTTTTTT CSASYATGGGKLFF
TRBJ1-1 TRBV24-1 once . TGTGCCACCAGTCCATATGGGGGGGGGAGAGGCACTGAAGCTTTCTTT CATSPYGGGRGTEAFF
TRBJ2-1 TRBV10-3 few TRBD2 TGTGCCACTCAACAGATTGCGAGCGGGGGGAGAAATGAGCAGTTCTTC CATQQIASGGRNEQFF
TRBJ2-3 TRBV6-6 . TRBD2 TGTGCCAGCAGTCCGAGGCCATCGGCGGGAGCTGCAGATACGCAGTATTTT CASSPRPSAGAADTQYF
TRBJ1-3 TRBV7-9 . . TGTGCCAGCAGCTTTAGCACTCACTCTGGAAACACCATATATTTT CASSFSTHSGNTIYF
TRBJ1-1 TRBV11-2 . . TGTGCCAGCAGCTTAACTATGGGAGGGGTGGACACTGAAGCTTTCTTT CASSLTMGGVDTEAFF
TRBJ2-1 TRBV3-1/TRBV3-2 . TRBD2 TGTGCCAGCAGCCAAGGACTAGCGGTGATCTACAATGAGCAGTTCTTC CASSQGLAVIYNEQFF
TRBJ2-2 TRBV7-6 few . TGTGCCAGCACCCTACTCGGTTCTGGAGGGGCCACCGGGGAGCTGTTTTTT CASTLLGSGGATGELFF
TRBJ1-6 TRBV10-3 . TRBD1 TGTGCCATCAGTCCTCGGGACAGCAGCTCCTATAATTCACCCCTCCACTTT CAISPRDSSSYNSPLHF
TRBJ2-5 TRBV5-4 . . TGTGCCAGCAGCCAGGACTACCAAGAGACCCAGTACTTC CASSQDYQETQYF
TRBJ1-4 TRBV28 . TRBD1 TGTGCCAGCGGTGGACAGGGGGAAGATGAAAAACTGTTTTTT CASGGQGEDEKLFF
TRBJ2-7 TRBV28 . TRBD1 TGTGCCAGCACCCTGGGGCAGGGGGTCTACGAGCAGTACTTC CASTLGQGVYEQYF
TRBJ1-1 TRBV7-9 . . TGTGCCAGCAGCCCCCGCCTAGCGCTGAACACTGAAGCTTTCTTT CASSPRLALNTEAFF
TRBJ2-1 TRBV5-4 . TRBD1 TGTGCCAGCAGCTCTAAGGACAGGAACAATGAGCAGTTCTTC CASSSKDRNNEQFF
TRBJ2-2 TRBV6-6 . TRBD1 TGTGCCAGCAGTCCTTCGAGACTGGACAGGGGGCTGACCGGGGAGCTGTTTTTT CASSPSRLDRGLTGELFF
TRBJ2-1 TRBV13 . . TGTGCCAGCAGCCCCCTTGGGGGCGGGAGCTCCTACAATGAGCAGTTCTTC CASSPLGGGSSYNEQFF
TRBJ1-1 TRBV28 . . TGTGCCAGCAGGGAGTTTACTGAAGCTTTCTTT CASREFTEAFF
TRBJ1-5 TRBV12-3/TRBV12-4 once . TGTGCCAGCAGTTTGAGGGATCAGCCCCAGCATTTT CASSLRDQPQHF
TRBJ1-5 TRBV2 many . TGTGCCAGTGGGCCGGATAGCAATCAGCCCCAGCATTTT CASGPDSNQPQHF
TRBJ2-2 TRBV19 . TRBD1 TGTGCCAGTGGGTACACAGGGGGCCGAACCGGGGAGCTGTTTTTT CASGYTGGRTGELFF
TRBJ2-6 TRBV19 once . TGTGCCAGTAGTCTAGGGTTCCGGTCTGGGGCCAACGTCCTGACTTTC CASSLGFRSGANVLTF
TRBJ1-1 TRBV7-9 . . TGTGCCAGCAGCCTAACATTAGCCTGGGGGGACACTGAAGCTTTCTTT CASSLTLAWGDTEAFF